Presented here are 25 T cell receptor beta chains from one specimen sequenced in a study of identical twins (dated by TCRdb to 2016 to 2017). Libraries came from 5' RACE. The sequencer was an Illumina HiSeq 2000. Through fastp at Q25 and MiXCR, TCRdb rebuilt clones from the public reads, retaining in-frame beta chains. Each CDR3 protein appears once, grouped with its most common genes and DNA. Within this sample are about 570,000 distinct CDR3 sequences, with more than 9% of them counted one time only. Under 3.5% of the sample goes to the ten largest clones. This same sample was also taken into another study, of yellow fever vaccine responses in identical twins.

Sequences were obtained from PBMCs. The receptors stem from a woman younger than 30 in good health.

The V gene is TRBV5-1, the J gene TRBJ2-5; TRBD1 might be the D (6 bases). The CDR3 totals 13 residues. Germline V gene sequence: CDR1 SGHRS, CDR2 YFSETQ. With 2 bases removed from V and 4 bases from J, the gap between germline ends came to 9 bases. In DNA, the CDR3 is TGCGCCAGCAGCTTTAGGACAGCAGAGACCCAGTACTTC. Its translation is CASSFRTAETQYF.

This clonotype turned up a few times. The chain has TRBV20-1 and TRBJ2-7; possible D gene TRBD1, 6 bases. The CDR3 extends over 15 amino acids. Looked up from germline, CDR1 is DFQATT and CDR2 is SNEGSKA (reference sequence). Deletions cut 5 bases from V and 4 bases from J, with 21 bases between. CDR3 sequence: CSALHYRTGIYEQYF. CDR3 coding DNA: TGCAGTGCTCTACACTACCGAACAGGGATTTACGAGCAGTACTTC.

Only a few counts were recorded for this clonotype. This chain joins TRBV6-1 and TRBJ2-7; TRBD1 matches 7 bases. The CDR3 runs 12 residues. The germline V gene has CDR1 MNHNS and CDR2 SASEGT. The V gene end was trimmed by 8 bases and the J gene end by 3 bases; junction bases not matched to a gene: 4. CDR3 nucleotides: TGTGCCAGCCTCAGGGGGATCTACGAGCAGTACTTC. It encodes CASLRGIYEQYF.

The chain has TRBV27 and TRBJ2-3; 8 bases fit TRBD1. Germline V gene sequence: CDR1 MNHEY, CDR2 SMNVEV (reference sequence). The CDR3 contains 16 residues. The trim removed 6 bases at V and 1 base at J, leaving 9 bases unmatched. The CDR3 reads CASSQGGTGGTDTQYF. CDR3 nucleotide sequence: TGTGCCAGCAGCCAAGGCGGGACAGGAGGCACAGATACGCAGTATTTT.

This clonotype was detected only a few times. J is TRBJ2-7 and V is TRBV5-1; D ambiguous. This CDR3 contains 14 residues. Germline V gene lookup returns CDR1 SGHRS and CDR2 YFSETQ. Trimming pared 4 bases from V and 2 bases from J, leaving 13 bases between. CDR3 nucleotide sequence: TGCGCCAGCAGCGCGAACGGCAGTCCCTACGAGCAGTACTTC. Translated: CASSANGSPYEQYF.

This clonotype appeared once. The V gene is TRBV20-1, the J gene TRBJ2-2, with 11 bases lining up with TRBD2. The V segment lost 3 bases and the J segment 0 bases; nucleotides outside the gene matches: 3. The CDR3 runs to 16 residues. The germline V gene encodes CDR1 DFQATT and CDR2 SNEGSKA (reference sequence). The CDR3 DNA reads TGCAGTGCTAGTAGACTAGCGGGGTCGAACACCGGGGAGCTGTTTTTT. Its translation: CSASRLAGSNTGELFF.

This clonotype was recorded a few times. The rearrangement uses TRBV30 and TRBJ2-7, with 8 bases lining up with TRBD1. Germline V gene sequence: CDR1 GTSNPN, CDR2 SVGIG (reference sequence). The CDR3 spans 13 residues. The ends lost 5 bases at V and 3 bases at J; junction bases unmatched: 6. CDR3 nucleotide sequence: TGTGCCTGGGCCCCCGGACAGGGCTACGAGCAGTACTTC. Its translation: CAWAPGQGYEQYF.

This clonotype appeared many times. V usage is TRBV30 and J usage is TRBJ2-7, with unresolved D. Trimming removed 4 bases at V and 9 bases at J, with 7 bases between. Germline assignment: CDR1 GTSNPN and CDR2 SVGIG (reference sequence). The length of the CDR3 is 9 residues. CDR3: CAWIIRQYF. CDR3 sequence (DNA): TGTGCCTGGATAATACGGCAGTACTTC.

V and J are TRBV20-1 and TRBJ2-2, with TRBD2 matching over 7 bases. The CDR3 covers 15 residues. The germline V gene has CDR1 DFQATT and CDR2 SNEGSKA (reference sequence). Unmatched junction bases numbered 6, after V lost 1 base and J lost 4 bases. As DNA, the CDR3 is TGCAGTGCTAGAGTAGCGGGTACGGGCACCGGGGAGCTGTTTTTT. It encodes CSARVAGTGTGELFF.

The rearrangement joins TRBV19 to TRBJ1-2; D is undetermined. CDR1 and CDR2 (germline): LNHDA, SQIVND (reference sequence). The V end was cut by 1 base, the J end by 3 bases, with 9 bases between. The CDR3 has 14 amino acids. This CDR3 reads CASSIGRPDYGYTF. Here the CDR3 DNA reads TGTGCCAGTAGTATAGGCAGGCCGGACTATGGCTACACCTTC.

The chain carries TRBV7-2 and TRBJ2-3, with D tentatively TRBD2 (7 bases). The CDR3 is 14 residues long. CDR1 is SGHTA, CDR2 FQGNSA, per germline. Between the trimmed V and J ends, which lost 2 bases and 4 bases, there was a span of 10 bases. Here the CDR3 reads CASSLLGGPDTQYF. The DNA of the CDR3 is TGTGCCAGCAGCTTATTGGGGGGGCCAGATACGCAGTATTTT.

This clonotype has just a few counts. This chain links TRBV5-1 with TRBJ2-5; D gene unclear. CDR1 SGHRS and CDR2 YFSETQ come from the germline V gene. The CDR3 runs 14 residues. V lost 4 bases and J lost 5, with 15 bases in between. The CDR3 here is CASSPGSFSETQYF. The CDR3 DNA follows: TGCGCCAGCAGCCCCGGGTCTTTTTCGGAGACCCAGTACTTC.

Ten or more counts support this clonotype. V and J are TRBV30 and TRBJ1-6; 8 nucleotides agree with TRBD1. After removal of 6 bases from V and 10 bases from J, the junction contained 14 bases not matched to a gene. This CDR3 region has 15 residues. Germline V gene lookup returns CDR1 GTSNPN and CDR2 SVGIG (reference sequence). CDR3 loop: CACALGQGVRSPLHF. DNA for the CDR3: TGTGCCTGCGCCCTCGGACAGGGTGTGAGGTCACCCCTCCACTTT.

This CDR3 reads CASSLMTSGGYNEQFF. The CDR3 coding sequence is TGCGCCAGCAGCTTGATGACTAGCGGGGGGTATAATGAGCAGTTCTTC. The chain combines TRBV5-1 with TRBJ2-1, with TRBD2 matching 13 bases. Losses at the gene ends were 1 base for V and 7 bases for J; bases not matched to a gene: 5. The CDR3 totals 16 residues. CDR1 and CDR2 from the germline V gene are SGHRS and YFSETQ. Full variable domain (remainder filled in from reference TRBV5-1 and TRBJ2-1): KAGVTQTPRYLIKTRGQQVTLSCSPISGHRSVSWYQQTPGQGLQFLFEYFSETQRNKGNFPGRFSGRQFSNSRSEMNVSTLELGDSALYLCASSLMTSGGYNEQFFGPGTRLTVL.

This clonotype was counted many times. The chain couples TRBV15 to TRBJ2-2; D remains unclear. Germline V gene data show CDR1 as LNHNV and CDR2 as YYDKDF (reference sequence). The CDR3 is made up of 14 amino acids. V lost 0 bases to trimming and J lost 5 bases, with 7 bases between them. The CDR3, as DNA: TGTGCCACCAGCAGAGAAGGGTGGACCGGGGAGCTGTTTTTT. It yields the protein CATSREGWTGELFF.

There are a few counts of this clonotype. The chain recombines TRBV21-1 with TRBJ2-7; the table's D call, TRBD2, has no DNA check behind it. TRBV21-1 is reported as a pseudogene. This CDR3 contains 20 residues. In DNA, the CDR3 is TGTGCCAGCAGCAAAGAGAAACTAGCGGGAGGTCCCATGGGGTGGTACGAGCAGTACTTC. It is translated as CASSKEKLAGGPMGWYEQYF.

The chain employs TRBV6-5 and TRBJ2-3; D unclear. V was pared by 7 bases and J by 2 bases, with 13 bases between. The CDR3 extends over 14 amino acids. Germline CDR1 reads MNHEY; CDR2 reads SVGAGI. CDR3 in amino acids: CASTQDLYTDTQYF. The CDR3 region has the DNA TGTGCCAGCACCCAGGACCTTTACACAGATACGCAGTATTTT.

This clonotype appeared many times. The chain recombines TRBV10-3 with TRBJ2-1; 8 nucleotides match TRBD2. This CDR3 is 16 amino acids long. Germline V gene lookup returns CDR1 ENHRY and CDR2 SYGVKD. The V gene end was trimmed by 0 bases and the J gene end by 10 bases; junction bases not matched to a gene: 11. The CDR3 nucleotides are TGTGCCATCAGTGAGTCCCACGGCGGGGGGTATGGGGAGCAGTTCTTC. Translated, it gives CAISESHGGGYGEQFF.

This clonotype was picked up many times. The V and J genes are TRBV3-1 and TRBJ1-3; D perhaps matches TRBD1 (5 bases). Trimming pared 1 base from V and 5 bases from J, leaving 12 bases between. CDR1 and CDR2 (germline): LGHDT, YNNKEL (reference sequence). The CDR3 length is 15 residues. This chain's CDR3 is CASSQGRQSRNTIYF. The CDR3 DNA follows: TGTGCCAGCAGCCAAGGCCGACAGAGCCGAAACACCATATATTTT.

The genes are TRBV9 and TRBJ2-2, with D hard to call. Germline V gene lookup returns CDR1 SGDLS and CDR2 YYNGEE. The CDR3 is 16 amino acids. Trimming took 0 bases from V and 0 from J, leaving 9 bases between them. The CDR3 reads CASSVEAASNTGELFF. CDR3 DNA sequence: TGTGCCAGCAGCGTAGAAGCAGCGTCGAACACCGGGGAGCTGTTTTTT.

This clonotype has a count of ten or more. The V gene is TRBV2, the J gene TRBJ2-3; no reliable D call. Trimming took 2 bases from V and 0 from J, leaving 9 bases between them. The CDR3 extends over 15 amino acids. Per the germline V gene, CDR1 is SNHLY and CDR2 is FYNNEI. CDR3 region: CASSEFRPSTDTQYF. The CDR3 DNA reads as TGTGCCAGCAGTGAATTTAGACCTAGCACAGATACGCAGTATTTT. Variable domain in full (rest from reference TRBV2 and TRBJ2-3): EPEVTQTPSHQVTQMGQEVILRCVPISNHLYFYWYRQILGQKVEFLVSFYNNEISEKSEIFDDQFSVERPDGSNFTLKIRSTKLEDSAMYFCASSEFRPSTDTQYFGPGTRLTVL.

This clonotype was detected ten times or more. The chain couples TRBV28 to TRBJ1-2; D might be TRBD1 (5 bases). The germline V gene has CDR1 MDHEN and CDR2 SYDVKM. The V end lost 5 bases, the J end lost 0 bases, and 7 bases lay between the germline ends. CDR3 length equals 13 residues. The CDR3 coding sequence is TGTGCCAGCAGTCCGGGACCTAACTATGGCTACACCTTC. This sequence encodes CASSPGPNYGYTF.

This clonotype was seen more than once but under ten times. This sequence joins TRBV29-1 and TRBJ2-5; D is uncertain. The germline V and J ends were trimmed by 3 bases and 9 bases, with 2 bases remaining between them. Looked up from germline, CDR1 is SQVTM and CDR2 is ANQGSEA. The CDR3 totals 8 residues. The CDR3 spells CSVDPQYF. CDR3 coding DNA: TGCAGCGTTGATCCCCAGTACTTC.

This chain links TRBV2 with TRBJ1-1, with TRBD1 matching over 8 bases. V lost 5 bases and J lost 2; bases outside the gene matches: 4. Germline V gene lookup returns CDR1 SNHLY and CDR2 FYNNEI. This CDR3 has 14 residues. The CDR3 DNA is TGTGCCAGCAGTATTGACAGGGGTAACACTGAAGCTTTCTTT. Its protein is CASSIDRGNTEAFF.

This clonotype was counted many times. J is TRBJ2-7 and V is TRBV29-1; the match to TRBD2 covers 11 bases. J gave up 4 bases and V 4 bases, and 3 bases lay outside the gene matches. Germline V gene sequence: CDR1 SQVTM, CDR2 ANQGSEA. The CDR3 runs to 13 residues. Here the CDR3 reads CSVVTSGSYEQYF. The DNA for the CDR3 is TGCAGCGTTGTTACTAGCGGGAGTTACGAGCAGTACTTC.